This is a list of T cell receptor beta chains from one sample in a study of radiotherapy plus CTLA-4 blockade in lung cancer. Assay: immunoSEQ multiplex PCR; the TCRdb copy retains only in-frame clones and omits some. The table lists roughly 50,000 clones, roughly 88% of them singletons. The source material was peripheral blood, sampled from a patient treated with radiotherapy plus ipilimumab. The receptor set was obtained from a human donor with non-small cell lung cancer whose response to radiotherapy plus ipilimumab could not be evaluated. Each CDR3 is given with its conserved first and last residue. Each record gives: J gene, clone size, V gene, D gene, CDR3 DNA, CDR3 protein. D genes are given only for firm matches. Not every row has a clone size; where given, it reads once, few, many or a size class.

J: TRBJ1-1
size: .
V: TRBV28
D: .
DNA: TGTGCCAGCAGAAAATCAGGGCACACTGAAGCTTTCTTT
CDR3: CASRKSGHTEAFF

J: TRBJ1-2
size: few
V: TRBV6-5
D: .
DNA: TGTGCCAGCAGTTACTCATCGGGAGGGAGGGGCTACACCTTC
CDR3: CASSYSSGGRGYTF

J: TRBJ1-2
size: .
V: TRBV13
D: .
DNA: TGTGCCAGCAGCTCCTCGGGACAACCCTATGGCTACACCTTC
CDR3: CASSSSGQPYGYTF

J: TRBJ1-4
size: .
V: TRBV7-9
D: .
DNA: TGTGCCAGCAGCCGAGGGGGTGCCGGAGAACTGTTTTTT
CDR3: CASSRGGAGELFF

J: TRBJ2-5
size: .
V: TRBV5-5
D: .
DNA: TGTGCCAGCAGCCTCCTCCAAGAGACCCAGTACTTC
CDR3: CASSLLQETQYF

J: TRBJ2-7
size: few
V: TRBV11-2
D: .
DNA: TGTGCCAGCAGCTTAGAGAGGCTAACCTACGAGCAGTACTTC
CDR3: CASSLERLTYEQYF

J: TRBJ2-5
size: .
V: TRBV18
D: TRBD1
DNA: TGTGCCAGCTCACCCATCGGGACAGGGAAGGTTGAGACCCAGTACTTC
CDR3: CASSPIGTGKVETQYF

J: TRBJ2-1
size: .
V: TRBV4-3
D: .
DNA: TGCGCCAGCAGCCTACAGGCAGCGGGACAGGTGAGGAATGAGCAGTTCTTC
CDR3: CASSLQAAGQVRNEQFF

J: TRBJ1-1
size: .
V: TRBV6-5
D: .
DNA: TGTGCCAGCAGTTACTCTGGGACAACCAACACTGAAGTTTTCTTT
CDR3: CASSYSGTTNTEVFF

J: TRBJ2-4
size: .
V: TRBV30
D: .
DNA: TGTGCCTGGAGTGTAATAGGACAGAGAGACATTCAGTACTTC
CDR3: CAWSVIGQRDIQYF

J: TRBJ2-7
size: .
V: TRBV19
D: TRBD1
DNA: TGTGCCAGTAGTGCCGGGACAGGGCTCTCCTACGAGCAGTACTTC
CDR3: CASSAGTGLSYEQYF

J: TRBJ2-1
size: .
V: TRBV6-5
D: TRBD2
DNA: TGTGCCAGCAGTCTAGCGGGAGGGCCCTACAATGAGCAGTTCTTC
CDR3: CASSLAGGPYNEQFF

J: TRBJ2-1
size: .
V: TRBV7-2
D: TRBD2
DNA: TGTGCCAGCAGCTTAGCGGTACTAGCGGGAGGGTTGAGTGAGCAGTTCTTC
CDR3: CASSLAVLAGGLSEQFF

J: TRBJ2-5
size: .
V: TRBV5-1
D: TRBD1
DNA: TGCGCCAGCCTCGTCGGACAGGGAATTCCCCAAGAGACCCAGTACTTC
CDR3: CASLVGQGIPQETQYF

J: TRBJ2-7
size: .
V: TRBV6-1
D: .
DNA: TGTGCCAGCAGTGAAGCTCCAGGTAGGACCTACGAGCAGTACTTC
CDR3: CASSEAPGRTYEQYF

J: TRBJ1-1
size: .
V: TRBV29-1
D: .
DNA: TGCAGCGTTGGCCGGTTGGGAGGCACTGAAGCTTTCTTT
CDR3: CSVGRLGGTEAFF

J: TRBJ1-2
size: .
V: TRBV14
D: TRBD1
DNA: TGTGCCAGCAGCCAACCTGAACAGGGGACACGCTATGGCTACACCTTC
CDR3: CASSQPEQGTRYGYTF

J: TRBJ2-3
size: .
V: TRBV6-1
D: .
DNA: TGTGCCAGCAGTGAAGCGCGGGCGGGGTTCACAGATACGCAGTATTTT
CDR3: CASSEARAGFTDTQYF

J: TRBJ2-5
size: .
V: TRBV7-2
D: .
DNA: TGTGCCAGCAACCTTGGGGGGACCGAACAAGAGACCCAGTACTTC
CDR3: CASNLGGTEQETQYF

J: TRBJ2-1
size: .
V: TRBV4-3
D: TRBD2
DNA: TGCGCCAGCAGCCAAGCCCTGGGGGGGTACAATGAGCAGTTCTTC
CDR3: CASSQALGGYNEQFF

J: TRBJ2-1
size: .
V: TRBV10-3
D: .
DNA: TGTGCCATCAGTGAGCAGAGCGCCTCCTACAATGAGCAGTTCTTC
CDR3: CAISEQSASYNEQFF

J: TRBJ2-2
size: medium-sized
V: TRBV25-1
D: TRBD1
DNA: TGTGCCAGCACGGACCCCGGGACACAGGGGAGCGGGGAGCTGTTTTTT
CDR3: CASTDPGTQGSGELFF